A selection of T cell receptor beta chains follows, all from one sample in a study of T cell changes during pregnancy in multiple sclerosis. Produced via immunoSEQ multiplex PCR; TCRdb's table is partial and in-frame only. The profile shows tens of thousands of clones, around 90% of them singletons. The material sequenced was CD4+ T cells from peripheral blood mononuclear cells, taken after pregnancy. Receptors originate from a female donor with multiple sclerosis, enrolled in a pregnancy study. The CDR3 runs from the conserved cysteine through the conserved F or W. The D gene is left open where the match is weak. Expanded clones are given a class, and other clones once, few, many or no size at all.

V gene: TRBV6-1; clone size: -; D gene: -; J gene: TRBJ2-2; CDR3 protein: CAISTGIDTGELFF; CDR3 DNA: TGTGCCATATCGACCGGGATCGACACCGGGGAGCTGTTTTTT
V gene: TRBV6-5; clone size: -; D gene: -; J gene: TRBJ1-2; CDR3 protein: CASTPRAYYGYTF; CDR3 DNA: TGTGCCAGCACGCCCAGGGCGTATTATGGCTACACCTTC
V gene: TRBV4-3; clone size: -; D gene: TRBD1; J gene: TRBJ1-1; CDR3 protein: CASSPGRAGGVNTEAFF; CDR3 DNA: TGCGCCAGCAGCCCAGGGCGGGCAGGGGGAGTCAACACTGAAGCTTTCTTT
V gene: TRBV19; clone size: -; D gene: -; J gene: TRBJ1-5; CDR3 protein: CASTLRRDTHQPQHF; CDR3 DNA: TGTGCCAGTACCCTCCGCCGGGACACCCATCAGCCCCAGCATTTT
V gene: TRBV2; clone size: -; D gene: TRBD2; J gene: TRBJ2-7; CDR3 protein: CASNPDRTRGEQYF; CDR3 DNA: TGTGCCAGCAACCCCGACCGGACTAGGGGCGAGCAGTACTTC
V gene: TRBV5-4; clone size: -; D gene: TRBD1; J gene: TRBJ2-2; CDR3 protein: CASSPPGTGRLTGELFF; CDR3 DNA: TGTGCCAGCAGCCCCCCCGGGACAGGACGTCTCACCGGGGAGCTGTTTTTT
V gene: TRBV9; clone size: few; D gene: TRBD1; J gene: TRBJ1-4; CDR3 protein: CASSIRGQENEKLFF; CDR3 DNA: TGTGCCAGCAGCATAAGGGGACAGGAGAATGAAAAACTGTTTTTT
V gene: TRBV2; clone size: -; D gene: -; J gene: TRBJ1-5; CDR3 protein: CASSELRGMEPQHF; CDR3 DNA: TGTGCCAGCAGTGAACTGAGGGGGATGGAGCCCCAGCATTTT
V gene: TRBV18; clone size: -; D gene: -; J gene: TRBJ1-6; CDR3 protein: CASSPPLQGGYSPLHF; CDR3 DNA: TGTGCCAGCTCACCACCCTTACAGGGTGGGTATTCACCCCTCCACTTT
V gene: TRBV7-9; clone size: -; D gene: TRBD1; J gene: TRBJ1-2; CDR3 protein: CASSLAFQGAHYDGYTF; CDR3 DNA: TGTGCCAGCAGCTTAGCGTTCCAGGGGGCCCACTATGATGGCTACACCTTC
V gene: TRBV30; clone size: -; D gene: -; J gene: TRBJ2-3; CDR3 protein: CAWSVRGSAQYF; CDR3 DNA: TGTGCCTGGAGTGTAAGGGGATCTGCGCAGTATTTT
V gene: TRBV5-1; clone size: -; D gene: TRBD1; J gene: TRBJ1-1; CDR3 protein: CASSFRTGLNTEAFF; CDR3 DNA: TGCGCCAGCAGCTTCCGGACAGGGCTGAACACTGAAGCTTTCTTT
V gene: TRBV5-1; clone size: -; D gene: TRBD1; J gene: TRBJ1-4; CDR3 protein: CASSSGQVQPNEKLFF; CDR3 DNA: TGCGCCAGCAGCTCGGGACAGGTCCAACCTAATGAAAAACTGTTTTTT
V gene: TRBV6-1; clone size: -; D gene: TRBD1; J gene: TRBJ2-2; CDR3 protein: CASSLLTGAGELFF; CDR3 DNA: TGTGCCAGCAGTCTTCTTACAGGGGCCGGGGAGCTGTTTTTT
V gene: TRBV14; clone size: -; D gene: TRBD1; J gene: TRBJ1-2; CDR3 protein: CASSPALGTGVYYGYTF; CDR3 DNA: TGTGCCAGCAGCCCGGCTTTAGGGACAGGCGTTTACTATGGCTACACCTTC
V gene: TRBV6-1; clone size: -; D gene: TRBD1; J gene: TRBJ1-1; CDR3 protein: CASSELGQGLTEAFF; CDR3 DNA: TGTGCCAGCAGTGAATTAGGACAGGGGTTGACTGAAGCTTTCTTT
V gene: TRBV7-3; clone size: -; D gene: TRBD1; J gene: TRBJ1-2; CDR3 protein: CASSPDRAANGYTF; CDR3 DNA: TGTGCCAGCAGCCCCGACAGGGCGGCCAATGGCTACACCTTC
V gene: TRBV5-1; clone size: -; D gene: TRBD1; J gene: TRBJ1-2; CDR3 protein: CASSFQGAPNYGYTF; CDR3 DNA: TGCGCCAGCAGCTTTCAGGGGGCCCCTAACTATGGCTACACCTTC
V gene: TRBV2; clone size: -; D gene: -; J gene: TRBJ1-2; CDR3 protein: CASSFRDGYTF; CDR3 DNA: TGTGCCAGCAGCTTCAGGGATGGCTACACCTTC
V gene: TRBV28; clone size: once; D gene: -; J gene: TRBJ1-2; CDR3 protein: CASRYTGFANYGYTF; CDR3 DNA: TGTGCCAGCAGGTATACAGGGTTCGCGAACTATGGCTACACCTTC
V gene: TRBV5-1; clone size: -; D gene: -; J gene: TRBJ1-1; CDR3 protein: CASSSLQRNTEAFF; CDR3 DNA: TGCGCCAGCAGCTCTTTACAGAGGAACACTGAAGCTTTCTTT
V gene: TRBV19; clone size: -; D gene: TRBD1; J gene: TRBJ1-1; CDR3 protein: CASRQGITAFF; CDR3 DNA: TGTGCCAGTAGACAGGGGATTACAGCTTTCTTT
V gene: TRBV19; clone size: -; D gene: -; J gene: TRBJ1-3; CDR3 protein: CASRPPGRPGDTIYF; CDR3 DNA: TGTGCCAGTAGGCCTCCGGGACGGCCGGGGGACACCATATATTTT
V gene: TRBV23-1; clone size: -; D gene: -; J gene: TRBJ2-4; CDR3 protein: CASSQTVAKNIQYF; CDR3 DNA: TGCGCCAGCAGTCAAACGGTAGCCAAAAACATTCAGTACTTC
V gene: TRBV19; clone size: few; D gene: -; J gene: TRBJ1-5; CDR3 protein: CASSIGASRSNQPQHF; CDR3 DNA: TGTGCCAGTAGTATAGGTGCCTCGAGGAGCAATCAGCCCCAGCATTTT
V gene: TRBV20-1; clone size: -; D gene: -; J gene: TRBJ2-1; CDR3 protein: CSASSGSMRFF; CDR3 DNA: TGCAGTGCTAGTTCGGGGAGTATGCGGTTCTTC
V gene: TRBV2; clone size: few; D gene: -; J gene: TRBJ1-5; CDR3 protein: CASSLRQAYSNQPQHF; CDR3 DNA: TGTGCCAGCAGCCTGAGACAGGCCTATAGCAATCAGCCCCAGCATTTT
V gene: TRBV5-1; clone size: -; D gene: -; J gene: TRBJ1-4; CDR3 protein: CASSFTQRGEKLFF; CDR3 DNA: TGCGCCAGCAGCTTTACCCAACGGGGGGAAAAACTGTTTTTT
V gene: TRBV7-3; clone size: -; D gene: TRBD1; J gene: TRBJ1-1; CDR3 protein: CASSPDRGRPEAFF; CDR3 DNA: TGTGCCAGCAGCCCGGACAGGGGGCGACCTGAAGCTTTCTTT